These T cell receptor beta chains were read from a single sample in a study of blood T cell repertoires in COVID-19. Method: immunoSEQ multiplex PCR; TCRdb's copy keeps in-frame clones and lacks some. The sample yields approximately 120,000 clones, about 77% seen once. The sample comprised peripheral blood. All receptors come from a human donor in a cohort sampled during active COVID-19. Both conserved end residues are part of each CDR3. D genes are given only for firm matches. Expanded clones are given a class, and other clones once, few, many or no size at all.

j_call cdr3_length d_call clone_size v_call cdr3_aa cdr3_nt
TRBJ2-5 14 - - TRBV5-4 CASSLGPRGETQYF TGTGCCAGCAGCTTGGGACCGCGGGGAGAGACCCAGTACTTC
TRBJ2-3 13 - - TRBV19 CASSGTSTDTQYF TGTGCCAGTAGTGGTACTAGCACAGATACGCAGTATTTT
TRBJ1-6 16 - - TRBV28 CASFGGGSSYNSPLHF TGTGCCAGTTTTGGGGGGGGGAGCTCCTATAATTCACCCCTCCACTTT
TRBJ2-2 14 - few TRBV18 CASSPGQNTGELFF TGTGCCAGCTCACCGGGACAAAACACCGGGGAGCTGTTTTTT
TRBJ1-4 13 - - TRBV6-5 CASRRGINEKLFF TGTGCCAGCAGGCGAGGGATTAATGAAAAACTGTTTTTT
TRBJ2-5 16 TRBD1 - TRBV7-2 CASSSGTGAEGETQYF TGTGCCAGCAGCTCGGGGACAGGGGCGGAGGGAGAGACCCAGTACTTC
TRBJ2-5 16 TRBD2 - TRBV7-3 CASSSPGLAGVETQYF TGTGCCAGCAGCTCGCCGGGACTAGCGGGAGTAGAGACCCAGTACTTC
TRBJ2-1 14 TRBD2 - TRBV7-9 CASSPGPGGLRQFF TGTGCCAGCAGCCCGGGCCCGGGGGGGCTTCGACAGTTCTTC
TRBJ2-3 16 TRBD2 - TRBV4-3 CASSQGPGTGRDTQYF TGCGCCAGCAGCCAAGGGCCAGGGACCGGGAGGGATACGCAGTATTTT
TRBJ2-2 13 - - TRBV7-2 CASSLHRTGELFF TGTGCCAGCAGCCTCCACAGGACCGGGGAGCTGTTTTTT
TRBJ1-2 14 TRBD1 few TRBV18 CASSPPDRGDGYTF TGTGCCAGCTCACCCCCGGACAGGGGAGATGGCTACACCTTC
TRBJ1-1 12 - - TRBV19 CATRERDTEAFF TGTGCCACCCGAGAACGGGATACTGAAGCTTTCTTT
TRBJ1-2 16 - - TRBV4-1 CASSQDAHLYNYGYTF TGCGCCAGCAGCCAAGATGCGCACCTCTATAACTATGGCTACACCTTC
TRBJ2-7 17 TRBD2 - TRBV15 CATSSRLSGGGTYEQYF TGTGCCACCAGCAGCCGCCTTAGCGGGGGAGGGACCTACGAGCAGTACTTC
TRBJ1-2 12 - many TRBV19 CASRGRDYGYTF TGTGCCAGTAGGGGGAGGGACTATGGCTACACCTTC
TRBJ1-1 14 TRBD1 - TRBV30 CAWRGTAPNTEAFF TGTGCCTGGAGGGGGACAGCCCCTAACACTGAAGCTTTCTTT
TRBJ2-3 16 - - TRBV19 CASSIGRWTSTDTQYF TGTGCCAGTAGTATTGGTCGCTGGACTAGCACAGATACGCAGTATTTT
TRBJ2-1 15 - once TRBV6-5 CASSYSGGFINEQFF TGTGCCAGCAGTTACTCCGGGGGATTTATCAATGAGCAGTTCTTC
TRBJ2-6 17 - - TRBV7-2 CASSLAGRTGGANVLTF TGTGCCAGCAGCTTAGCGGGGAGGACGGGGGGGGCCAACGTCCTGACTTTC
TRBJ2-7 15 - - TRBV28 CASSPNGQNSYEQYF TGTGCCAGCAGTCCCAATGGACAGAACTCCTACGAGCAGTACTTC
TRBJ1-1 13 - - TRBV7-9 CASSFYRETEAFF TGTGCCAGCAGCTTTTACAGGGAGACTGAAGCTTTCTTT
TRBJ2-1 14 TRBD2 - TRBV20-1 CSASSSGRSDEQFF TGCAGTGCTAGTAGTAGCGGGAGATCAGATGAGCAGTTCTTC
TRBJ2-7 11 - - TRBV11-1 CASSLAGEQYF TGTGCCAGCAGCTTAGCCGGTGAGCAGTACTTC
TRBJ1-1 17 TRBD1 - TRBV5-1 CASSLATGGAKNTEAFF TGCGCCAGCAGCTTGGCGACAGGGGGAGCTAAGAACACTGAAGCTTTCTTT
TRBJ1-2 15 TRBD1 - TRBV24-1 CATSDLSGGTYGYTF TGTGCCACCAGTGATTTGTCAGGGGGCACCTATGGCTACACCTTC
TRBJ2-1 14 TRBD1 - TRBV10-3 CAISGGTAYNEQFF TGTGCCATCAGTGGTGGGACAGCCTACAATGAGCAGTTCTTC
TRBJ2-5 11 - - TRBV5-6 CASSYSETQYF TGTGCCAGCAGCTACTCGGAGACCCAGTACTTC
TRBJ1-2 17 - once TRBV14 CASSQESPGRFSFGYTF TGTGCCAGCAGCCAAGAGTCCCCTGGGAGGTTTTCCTTTGGCTACACCTTC
TRBJ1-2 14 - - TRBV4-3 CASSQVGDEGGYTF TGCGCCAGCAGCCAAGTTGGAGATGAGGGAGGCTACACCTTC
TRBJ1-3 18 - - TRBV27 CASSPRQVNFYSGNTIYF TGTGCCAGCAGTCCTCGACAGGTCAACTTTTACTCTGGAAACACCATATATTTT
TRBJ2-4 15 - - TRBV18 CASSPGLWGKGIQYF TGTGCCAGCTCACCGGGTTTATGGGGCAAGGGCATTCAGTACTTC
TRBJ2-3 17 TRBD1 - TRBV6-2/TRBV6-3 CASSYHDLGQVGDTQYF TGTGCCAGCAGTTACCACGATCTGGGACAGGTTGGAGATACGCAGTATTTT
TRBJ1-1 10 - - TRBV30 CAWMRGEAFF TGTGCCTGGATGAGGGGGGAAGCTTTCTTT
TRBJ2-6 14 - - TRBV19 CASSPGAGANVLTF TGTGCCAGCTCCCCCGGGGCTGGGGCCAACGTCCTGACTTTC
TRBJ2-2 15 - - TRBV12-2 CASRLRGKNTGELFF TGTGCAAGTCGCCTACGGGGTAAGAACACCGGGGAGCTGTTTTTT
TRBJ1-4 15 - - TRBV4-1 CASSASDLDDEKLFF TGCGCCAGCAGCGCAAGCGACTTAGACGATGAAAAACTGTTTTTT
TRBJ1-4 13 - - TRBV19 CASSMNREEKLFF TGTGCCAGTAGTATGAACAGGGAGGAAAAACTGTTTTTT
TRBJ2-1 13 TRBD1 - TRBV4-3 CASSWDRGNEQFF TGCGCCAGCAGCTGGGACAGGGGCAATGAGCAGTTCTTC
TRBJ2-3 15 - - TRBV20-1 CSASKLGGGTDTQYF TGCAGTGCTAGTAAACTAGGGGGAGGCACAGATACGCAGTATTTT
TRBJ2-5 14 TRBD1 - TRBV7-8 CASNSRTGRETQYF TGTGCCAGCAACTCAAGGACAGGGAGGGAGACCCAGTACTTC
TRBJ2-2 13 TRBD1 - TRBV6-5 CASRTGGTGELFF TGTGCCAGCCGGACAGGGGGGACCGGGGAGCTGTTTTTT
TRBJ1-5 15 - many TRBV7-6 CASSPRASAPQPQHF TGTGCCAGCAGTCCCAGGGCGTCCGCGCCCCAGCCCCAGCATTTT